The 23 T cell receptor beta chains listed next were all sequenced from one sample in a study of blood T cell repertoires in COVID-19. Only in-frame clones appear in the TCRdb table, and some are missing; sequencing was by immunoSEQ multiplex PCR. The sample has more than 120,000 clones, 80% to 90% seen once. The source material was peripheral blood. Receptors originate from a man aged 50-60 years who had recovered from COVID-19.

CDR3 DNA sequence: TGTGCCAGCAGCCAAGTCTATCGGGACAGGAACACTGAAGCTTTCTTT. The encoded protein is CASSQVYRDRNTEAFF. The chain couples TRBV9 to TRBJ1-1; 7 bases align to TRBD1. The CDR3 is 16 residues long. J gave up 1 base and V 4 bases, and 10 bases lay outside the gene matches. From germline, CDR1 is SGDLS and CDR2 YYNGEE.

The V call is TRBV19, the J call TRBJ2-1; D call uncertain. The CDR3 runs 16 residues. Trimming cost V 1 base and J 0 bases, with 10 bases left between them. Germline-derived CDR1 and CDR2 are LNHDA and SQIVND (reference sequence). The CDR3 region has the DNA TGTGCCAGTAGTATAGTTCCTACCTACTCCTACAATGAGCAGTTCTTC. Translating it yields CASSIVPTYSYNEQFF.

The chain links TRBV14 to TRBJ2-3; 9 nucleotides match TRBD2. CDR3 length: 17 amino acids. The trim removed 1 base at V and 2 bases at J, leaving 7 bases unmatched. Germline CDR1 reads SGHDN; CDR2 reads FVKESK. CDR3 amino acids: CASSQGYIAGDTDTQYF. The DNA of the CDR3 is TGTGCCAGCAGCCAAGGTTACATAGCGGGGGACACAGATACGCAGTATTTT.

The chain is built from TRBV9 and TRBJ2-7; 7 nucleotides match TRBD2. CDR3 length: 14 residues. Trimming cost V 4 bases and J 0 bases; bases outside gene matches: 4. Germline assignment: CDR1 SGDLS and CDR2 YYNGEE. CDR3 nucleotides: TGTGCCAGCAGCACCAGGGACTACTCCTACGAGCAGTACTTC. Translated, it gives CASSTRDYSYEQYF.

This rearrangement joins TRBV10-3 to TRBJ1-3; D perhaps matches TRBD1 (6 bases). The CDR3 runs to 11 residues. Germline V lookup: CDR1 ENHRY, CDR2 SYGVKD. Trimming shortened V by 10 bases and J by 4 bases, and 8 bases separated the two germline ends. Here the CDR3 reads CATGQGNTIYF. The CDR3 DNA reads TGTGCCACCGGACAGGGAAACACCATATATTTT.

In this sample, this clone turned up a few times. CDR3 loop: CASKLTTNSYEQYF. The CDR3 region has the DNA TGTGCCAGCAAGCTGACTACTAACTCCTACGAGCAGTACTTC. The rearrangement links TRBV27 to TRBJ2-7, with a tentative D call TRBD2 (5 bases). V shed 7 bases and J shed 0 bases, with 13 bases lying between them. This CDR3 spans 14 amino acids. In germline, CDR1 is MNHEY, CDR2 SMNVEV (reference sequence).

The gene calls are TRBV13 and TRBJ2-1; 7 bases map to TRBD2. Looked up from germline, CDR1 is PRHDT and CDR2 is FYEKMQ (reference sequence). CDR3 length equals 16 residues. The V gene end was trimmed by 1 base and the J gene end by 4 bases; junction bases not matched to a gene: 7. Here the CDR3 reads CASSLDGGGFYNEQFF. CDR3 sequence (DNA): TGTGCCAGCAGCTTAGACGGCGGGGGTTTTTACAATGAGCAGTTCTTC.

This clone was counted a single time. J is TRBJ1-2 and V is TRBV5-4; tentatively, D is TRBD1 (6 bases). The CDR3 sequence is 15 residues long. With 4 bases removed from V and 3 bases from J, the gap between germline ends came to 16 bases. CDR1 and CDR2 from the germline V gene are SGHNT and YYREEE (reference sequence). The CDR3 nucleotides are TGTGCCAGCAGCCGAAGGACAGCTCTTCACTATGGCTACACCTTC. Protein product: CASSRRTALHYGYTF.

The chain recombines TRBV5-1 with TRBJ2-2; D call uncertain. The CDR3 is made up of 16 amino acids. Germline V gives CDR1 SGHRS, CDR2 YFSETQ. V gave up 0 bases and J gave up 1 base, with 10 bases separating them. CDR3 nucleotide sequence: TGCGCCAGCAGCTTGGCTTTGTCAGGGAACACCGGGGAGCTGTTTTTT. Amino acid sequence: CASSLALSGNTGELFF.

The chain employs TRBV6-5 and TRBJ1-1; possibly TRBD1 for D (5 bases). The CDR3 has 14 amino acids. Trimming removed 0 bases from V and 3 bases from J, with 8 bases in between. The V gene's germline CDR1 is MNHEY and CDR2 SVGAGI. The CDR3 DNA is TGTGCCAGCAGTTACTCGGGGCCGGACACTGAAGCTTTCTTT. This sequence encodes CASSYSGPDTEAFF.

This clone occurred once. The chain employs TRBV3-1 (or the pseudogene TRBV3-2) and TRBJ2-1; 9 nucleotides match TRBD1. CDR3 size: 19 residues. Looked up from germline, CDR1 is LGHDT and CDR2 is YNNKEL (reference sequence). V gave up 0 bases and J gave up 7 bases; unmatched junction bases: 16. The CDR3 loop reads CASSQDIKRGGTGFNEQFF. Written as DNA, the CDR3 is TGTGCCAGCAGCCAAGATATTAAGCGGGGTGGGACAGGGTTTAATGAGCAGTTCTTC.

The chain links TRBV18 to TRBJ1-3; 7 nucleotides align to TRBD1. Losses at the gene ends were 3 bases for V and 4 bases for J; bases not matched to a gene: 15. Germline values: CDR1 KGHSH, CDR2 LQKENI. CDR3 length: 18 residues. The CDR3 DNA is TGTGCCAGCTCACCCGCCCCCGCGACAGGGTCAGAAGGAAACACCATATATTTT. This codes for CASSPAPATGSEGNTIYF.

The CDR3 DNA reads as TGCGCCAGCAGTGATTGGACAGGGGGCACCTACGAGCAGTACTTC. This codes for CASSDWTGGTYEQYF. The chain carries TRBV10-2 and TRBJ2-7, with 11 bases fitting TRBD1. This CDR3 spans 15 amino acids. Germline trimming cut 3 bases from V and 2 bases from J; bases unmatched to any gene: 3. In germline, CDR1 is WSHSY, CDR2 SAAADI.

The chain uses TRBV4-1 and TRBJ1-2, with D hard to call. Trimming took 1 base from V and 2 from J, leaving 8 bases between them. This CDR3 has 14 residues. Germline V gene lookup returns CDR1 MGHRA and CDR2 YSYEKL. The CDR3 is CASSQVVVNYGYTF. The CDR3 DNA reads as TGCGCCAGCAGCCAAGTAGTGGTGAACTATGGCTACACCTTC.

This clone appeared a single time. CDR3 residues: CASSQDRGSYEQYF. The CDR3 region has the DNA TGTGCCAGCTCTCAAGACAGAGGCTCCTACGAGCAGTACTTC. The V gene is TRBV18, the J gene TRBJ2-7; a possible D gene is TRBD1 (5 bases). The germline CDR1 and CDR2 sequences are KGHSH and LQKENI. The V end lost 6 bases, the J end lost 0 bases, and 12 bases lay between the germline ends. The CDR3 spans 14 residues.

This chain connects TRBV9 to TRBJ1-2, with TRBD1 as a possible D gene (6 bases). CDR1 SGDLS and CDR2 YYNGEE come from the germline V gene. The CDR3 length is 13 residues. V lost 3 bases and J 3 bases, leaving 9 bases between the germline ends. CDR3 in amino acids: CASSEDSYYGYTF. CDR3 nucleotides: TGTGCCAGCAGCGAGGACAGCTACTATGGCTACACCTTC. The variable domain in full, completed from reference TRBV9 and TRBJ1-2, reads DSGVTQTPKHLITATGQRVTLRCSPRSGDLSVYWYQQSLDQGLQFLIQYYNGEERAKGNILERFSAQQFPDLHSELNLSSLELGDSALYFCASSEDSYYGYTFGSGTRLTVV.

V gene TRBV12-3 or TRBV12-4 combines with J gene TRBJ1-5; 8 bases are shared with TRBD1. The CDR3 contains 13 residues. The V segment lost 8 bases and the J segment 5 bases; nucleotides outside the gene matches: 5. This CDR3 is CASRATGDQPQHF. For the CDR3, the DNA is TGTGCCAGCCGGGCGACAGGGGATCAGCCCCAGCATTTT.

This chain links TRBV7-9 with TRBJ2-1, with 9 bases lining up with TRBD2. V dropped 2 bases and J dropped 5; count of bases not matched to a gene: 7. CDR1 and CDR2 from the germline V gene are SEHNR and FQNEAQ (reference sequence). This CDR3 comprises 16 residues. This chain's CDR3 is CASSLSAGGLNNEQFF. The CDR3 region has the DNA TGTGCCAGCAGCTTATCAGCGGGGGGATTAAACAATGAGCAGTTCTTC. Full variable domain (remainder filled in from reference TRBV7-9 and TRBJ2-1): DTGVSQNPRHKITKRGQNVTFRCDPISEHNRLYWYRQTLGQGPEFLTYFQNEAQLEKSRLLSDRFSAERPKGSFSTLEIQRTEQGDSAMYLCASSLSAGGLNNEQFFGPGTRLTVL.

The V call is TRBV7-9, the J call TRBJ2-3; TRBD2 matches at 10 bases. The CDR3 runs to 16 residues. The J segment lost 3 bases and the V segment lost 5 bases, leaving 8 bases of the junction unmatched. Germline V lookup: CDR1 SEHNR, CDR2 FQNEAQ (reference sequence). The CDR3 protein is CASSALLAGLTDTQYF. CDR3 nucleotides: TGTGCCAGCAGCGCTCTACTAGCGGGGCTAACAGATACGCAGTATTTT.

The gene calls are TRBV5-1 and TRBJ2-3; tentative D call: TRBD1 (5 bases). The V gene lost 0 bases and the J gene lost 3 bases, with 14 bases spanning the gap. The CDR3 is 16 residues long. Looked up from germline, CDR1 is SGHRS and CDR2 is YFSETQ. The CDR3 spells CASSLEGATDTDTQYF. CDR3 bases: TGCGCCAGCAGCTTGGAAGGGGCGACGGATACAGATACGCAGTATTTT.

This clone was found many times. The chain combines TRBV15 with TRBJ2-1; no clear D gene. Trimming stripped 8 bases from V and 2 bases from J, with 7 bases between. The CDR3 consists of 12 residues. Germline V gives CDR1 LNHNV, CDR2 YYDKDF (reference sequence). CDR3 sequence: CATSYAYNEQFF. CDR3 sequence (DNA): TGTGCCACCTCTTATGCCTACAATGAGCAGTTCTTC.

This rearrangement joins TRBV5-1 to TRBJ1-4, with D maybe TRBD1 (6 bases). Trimming stripped 3 bases from V and 4 bases from J, with 13 bases between. The CDR3 has 15 residues. In germline, CDR1 is SGHRS, CDR2 YFSETQ. The CDR3 DNA reads TGCGCCAGCAGCTCCTCAGGGGAACGTAATGAAAAACTGTTTTTT. The encoded protein is CASSSSGERNEKLFF.

The DNA for the CDR3 is TGTGCCAGCAGTTTTCAGCGGGGGGGCACAGATACGCAGTATTTT. Translation gives CASSFQRGGTDTQYF. The J gene is TRBJ2-3, the V gene TRBV2; TRBD2 matches 9 bases. The V gene end was trimmed by 5 bases and the J gene end by 1 base; junction bases not matched to a gene: 4. The CDR3 extends over 15 amino acids. In germline, CDR1 is SNHLY, CDR2 FYNNEI.